Listed here are 21 T cell receptor beta chains from one sample, sequenced in a study of T cell repertoires in cytomegalovirus infection. TCRdb recomputed calls from the reads with MiXCR, one row per CDR3 protein. The sample records 150,000 to 200,000 distinct CDR3 sequences, approximately 19% being singletons. The source material was PBMCs. These receptors all stem from a human donor in good health (CMV status not recorded). Some clones in this sample may be carry-over from other donors' samples.

CDR3 bases: TGTGCCAGCAGCCAAGAAAATGGGATGTCCTCCCCTTCCCAAGAGACCCAGTACTTC. Translation gives CASSQENGMSSPSQETQYF. This chain uses TRBV4-2 with TRBJ2-5, with D hard to call. The CDR3 length is 19 residues. Germline values: CDR1 LGHNA, CDR2 YNFKEQ. Trimming left V 0 bases short and J 1 base short, with 21 bases between.

The gene calls are TRBV7-2 and TRBJ2-1; 8 bases fit TRBD1. V trimming: 7 bases; J trimming: 8 bases; junction bases outside the gene matches: 7. This CDR3 contains 13 residues. Germline V CDR1 and CDR2: SGHTA, FQGNSA. This CDR3 reads CASNDRGSDEQFF. The CDR3 DNA reads as TGTGCCAGCAACGACAGGGGATCCGATGAGCAGTTCTTC. The variable domain in full, completed from reference TRBV7-2 and TRBJ2-1, reads GAGVSQSPSNKVTEKGKDVELRCDPISGHTALYWYRQSLGQGLEFLIYFQGNSAPDKSGLPSDRFSAERTGGSVSTLTIQRTQQEDSAVYLCASNDRGSDEQFFGPGTRLTVL.

This clonotype was recorded a few times. This chain uses TRBV7-2 with TRBJ1-3; TRBD1 might be the D (6 bases). Per germline, CDR1 SGHTA and CDR2 FQGNSA. V was cut by 2 bases and J by 1 base, with 9 bases left in between. The CDR3 extends over 15 amino acids. The CDR3 sequence is CASSLLGASGNTIYF. The CDR3 nucleotides read TGTGCCAGCAGCTTACTGGGGGCTTCTGGAAACACCATATATTTT.

V usage is TRBV20-1 and J usage is TRBJ2-2; 7 nucleotides agree with TRBD2. The CDR3 is 16 residues long. CDR1 and CDR2 from the germline V gene are DFQATT and SNEGSKA (reference sequence). After removal of 5 bases from V and 6 bases from J, the junction contained 15 bases not matched to a gene. The CDR3 bases are TGCAGTGCTCGAAGCGGGGTTGGGGGTTACGCCGGGGAGCTGTTTTTT. This translates into CSARSGVGGYAGELFF.

The rearrangement joins TRBV6-1 to TRBJ2-5; tentative D call: TRBD2 (5 bases). The CDR3 runs to 16 residues. Germline CDR1 and CDR2: MNHNS and SASEGT. V shed 0 bases and J shed 0 bases, with 11 bases lying between them. The CDR3 DNA is TGTGCCAGCAGTGAAGCCCCCATCGGGAACCAAGAGACCCAGTACTTC. Translation gives CASSEAPIGNQETQYF.

The V and J genes are TRBV12-3 or TRBV12-4 and TRBJ1-1, with TRBD1 as a possible D gene (6 bases). CDR3 length: 13 amino acids. Trimming pared 5 bases from V and 7 bases from J, leaving 14 bases between. CDR3 loop: CASSRGDTLEAFF. In nucleotides, the CDR3 is TGTGCCAGCAGTAGGGGGGACACACTTGAAGCTTTCTTT.

This clonotype was seen only a few times. The rearrangement uses TRBV29-1 and TRBJ1-4; perhaps TRBD1 as D (5 bases). The V and J ends lost 5 bases and 5 bases respectively, with 15 bases between them. The germline CDR1 and CDR2 sequences are SQVTM and ANQGSEA. The CDR3 contains 14 residues. CDR3 nucleotides: TGCAGCGTTTTGTCAGGGAATTTCAATGAAAAACTGTTTTTT. Its protein is CSVLSGNFNEKLFF.

Comments on this clonotype: Since a much larger clone is just one base distant, this may be a read error. V and J are TRBV28 and TRBJ2-1; the D gene is possibly TRBD1 (5 bases). This CDR3 comprises 13 residues. CDR1 is MDHEN, CDR2 SYDVKM, per germline. In DNA form, the CDR3 reads TGTGTCAGCAGTTCTACAACCAGGGATGAGCAGTTCTTC. Translation gives CVSSSTTRDEQFF.

V gene TRBV7-3 combines with J gene TRBJ2-3, with 8 positions matching TRBD1. Germline V gives CDR1 SGHTA, CDR2 FQGTGA. Unmatched junction bases numbered 12, after V lost 8 bases and J lost 5 bases. The CDR3 runs 15 residues. The DNA of the CDR3 is TGTGCCAGCGGTCTTCAGGGGGCTTCTGGAGATACGCAGTATTTT. Residues: CASGLQGASGDTQYF.

This clonotype was counted only a few times. CDR3 protein: CASSKGLAGSSSYNEQFF. Here the CDR3 DNA reads TGCGCCAGCAGTAAGGGGCTAGCGGGGTCGAGCTCCTACAATGAGCAGTTCTTC. This chain connects TRBV5-1 to TRBJ2-1; 9 bases match TRBD2. CDR1 and CDR2 (germline): SGHRS, YFSETQ. J lost 0 bases, V lost 5 bases, and 12 bases had no gene match. The CDR3 has 18 amino acids.

This clonotype has more than one count but fewer than ten. The chain recombines TRBV5-5 with TRBJ2-2; D is uncertain. CDR1 is SGHKS and CDR2 is YYEKEE in the germline V gene (reference sequence). The CDR3 is 15 amino acids. V lost 3 bases and J lost 8, with 17 bases in between. CDR3 sequence reads: CASSSSTGLGGELFF. The DNA of the CDR3 is TGTGCCAGCAGCTCTTCGACCGGGCTTGGTGGGGAGCTGTTTTTT.

The chain recombines TRBV6-5 with TRBJ2-2; D unclear. V was shortened by 3 bases and J by 5 bases, with 13 bases between the two germline ends. The CDR3 runs 15 residues. The germline V gene has CDR1 MNHEY and CDR2 SVGAGI. This CDR3 is CASSYSFLGTGELFF. The CDR3 bases are TGTGCCAGCAGTTATTCATTTTTAGGGACCGGGGAGCTGTTTTTT.

This clonotype was seen repeatedly, ten times or more. The chain is built from TRBV28 and TRBJ1-1; 10 bases line up with TRBD1. Per germline, CDR1 MDHEN and CDR2 SYDVKM. The CDR3 extends over 16 amino acids. V lost 6 bases, J lost 0 bases, and 7 bases stayed unmatched. For the CDR3, the DNA is TGTGCCAGCAGACCAAGGACAGGGGGTGTGAACACTGAAGCTTTCTTT. This encodes CASRPRTGGVNTEAFF.

V and J are TRBV7-9 and TRBJ1-5; weak D call: TRBD1 (6 bases). The V end was cut by 5 bases, the J end by 6 bases, with 17 bases between. The CDR3 extends over 15 amino acids. The germline V gene encodes CDR1 SEHNR and CDR2 FQNEAQ (reference sequence). CDR3 protein: CASSLQGGDRQPQHF. The CDR3 bases are TGTGCCAGCAGCCTACAGGGAGGGGACCGTCAGCCCCAGCATTTT.

The rearrangement uses TRBV7-8 and TRBJ1-4; D might be TRBD1 (6 bases). The CDR3 has 15 amino acids. Germline CDR1 SGHVS, CDR2 FQNEAQ. Between the trimmed V and J ends, which lost 2 bases and 7 bases, there was a span of 14 bases. The CDR3 region is CASSLRRGGGEKLFF. The CDR3 nucleotides read TGTGCCAGCAGCTTACGCCGGGGGGGCGGTGAAAAACTGTTTTTT.

The sample holds a few counts of this clonotype. This chain links TRBV20-1 with TRBJ1-5, with 9 nucleotides matching TRBD1. This CDR3 comprises 15 residues. V shed 7 bases, J shed 3 bases, and the junction held 10 bases outside the gene matches. Germline V gives CDR1 DFQATT, CDR2 SNEGSKA (reference sequence). CDR3 DNA: TGCAGTGTCGCGGACAGGGGAAATCCCAATCAGCCCCAGCATTTT. This sequence encodes CSVADRGNPNQPQHF.

At least ten counts were recorded for this clonotype. This chain connects TRBV27 to TRBJ2-5, with TRBD2 identical over 11 bases. This CDR3 comprises 15 residues. The germline V gene has CDR1 MNHEY and CDR2 SMNVEV (reference sequence). V lost 5 bases and J lost 3; bases outside the gene matches: 5. The CDR3 loop is CASSPGTSGKETQYF. In DNA, the CDR3 is TGTGCCAGCAGTCCGGGGACTAGCGGTAAAGAGACCCAGTACTTC.

V usage is TRBV7-8 and J usage is TRBJ2-3; D assignment may be TRBD1 or TRBD2 (5 bases each). CDR1 is SGHVS and CDR2 is FQNEAQ in the germline V gene. Trimming pared 5 bases from V and 0 bases from J, leaving 15 bases between. The CDR3 sequence is 16 residues long. This CDR3 is CASSPRGWGSTDTQYF. The CDR3 DNA is TGTGCCAGCAGCCCACGGGGCTGGGGTAGCACAGATACGCAGTATTTT.

This clonotype was observed a few times. The chain links TRBV6-5 to TRBJ2-3; D is unclear. With 4 bases removed from V and 6 bases from J, the gap between germline ends came to 8 bases. Germline V CDR1 and CDR2: MNHEY, SVGAGI. This CDR3 has 12 amino acids. The CDR3 protein is CASSSTGDTQYF. CDR3 DNA: TGTGCCAGCAGTTCGACTGGGGATACGCAGTATTTT.

On this clonotype itself: One base away lies a much larger clone, so this may be a sequencing read error. The chain recombines TRBV7-2 with TRBJ2-2; TRBD2 agrees at 7 bases. The CDR3 is 16 residues long. V was clipped by 4 bases and J by 1 base; unmatched bases: 6. CDR1 is SGHTA, CDR2 FQGNSA, per germline. The CDR3 protein is CASSSTREKNTGELFF. As DNA, the CDR3 is TGTGCCAGCAGCTCAACGCGGGAGAAGAACACCGGGGAGCTGTTTTTT.

This clonotype was seen a handful of times. The V gene is TRBV7-9, the J gene TRBJ2-5; D not resolved. The CDR3 has 13 amino acids. Germline V gene data show CDR1 as SEHNR and CDR2 as FQNEAQ (reference sequence). The V end was cut by 2 bases, the J end by 4 bases, with 8 bases between. The CDR3: CASSLNTGETQYF. In DNA, the CDR3 is TGTGCCAGCAGCTTAAACACCGGAGAGACCCAGTACTTC.